A selection of T cell receptor beta chains follows, all from one sample in a study of blood T cell repertoires in COVID-19. Method: immunoSEQ multiplex PCR; TCRdb's copy keeps in-frame clones and lacks some. The sample contains hundreds of thousands of clones, approximately 90% of which appear only once. Material: PBMCs or T cells enriched from blood (not recorded which). The receptor source for this set is a woman aged 35 to 49 who had recovered from COVID-19. Each CDR3 is given with its conserved first and last residue. Fields, in order: D gene, clone size, V gene, J gene, CDR3 DNA, CDR3 protein. D genes are given only for firm matches. Clone sizes are given selectively: once, few, many, or a class where the clone is expanded.

D: .; size: .; V: TRBV11-2; J: TRBJ1-2; DNA: TGTGCCAGCAGCTTAGATGGGGGGGTAGGCTATGGCTACACCTTC; CDR3: CASSLDGGVGYGYTF
D: TRBD1; size: .; V: TRBV28; J: TRBJ1-2; DNA: TGTGCCAGCAGTTTCTCAGGGGGTGGTACCTATGGCTACACCTTC; CDR3: CASSFSGGGTYGYTF
D: TRBD2; size: .; V: TRBV7-2; J: TRBJ2-2; DNA: TGTGCCAGCAAGCCGACCCCACCCAGGCTAGCGGGAGGGGCCGGGGAGCTGTTTTTT; CDR3: CASKPTPPRLAGGAGELFF
D: TRBD1; size: .; V: TRBV30; J: TRBJ1-1; DNA: TGTGCCTGGACTACAGGGGGGGACACTGAAGCTTTCTTT; CDR3: CAWTTGGDTEAFF
D: TRBD2; size: .; V: TRBV5-1; J: TRBJ2-3; DNA: TGCGCCAGCAGACACGGGAGCGGGGGCTCGGATACGCAGTATTTT; CDR3: CASRHGSGGSDTQYF
D: .; size: once; V: TRBV3-1/TRBV3-2; J: TRBJ2-7; DNA: TGTGCCACCGAGGACAGTTCCTACGAGCAGTACTTC; CDR3: CATEDSSYEQYF
D: .; size: .; V: TRBV30; J: TRBJ2-3; DNA: TGTGCCTGTACGGTCGGGCAGTACAGGAATACGCAGTATTTT; CDR3: CACTVGQYRNTQYF
D: .; size: .; V: TRBV28; J: TRBJ1-1; DNA: TGTGCCAGCAGTTTGTCAAGACAAACAGCTTTCTTT; CDR3: CASSLSRQTAFF
D: TRBD2; size: .; V: TRBV3-1/TRBV3-2; J: TRBJ2-7; DNA: TGTGCCAGCAGCCTTACTAGCGCCTCCTACGAGCAGTACTTC; CDR3: CASSLTSASYEQYF
D: TRBD1; size: .; V: TRBV3-1/TRBV3-2; J: TRBJ2-1; DNA: TGTGCCAGCACCCCCGAGGGGACAGGGTTCTACAATGAGCAGTTCTTC; CDR3: CASTPEGTGFYNEQFF
D: TRBD1; size: .; V: TRBV28; J: TRBJ2-7; DNA: TGTGCCAGCAGCCCTGGGGGGACAGGTGCCTACGAGCAGTACTTC; CDR3: CASSPGGTGAYEQYF
D: .; size: .; V: TRBV18; J: TRBJ2-1; DNA: TGTGCCAGCTCACCTCCTGAGGGATTGTCCTACAATGAGCAGTTCTTC; CDR3: CASSPPEGLSYNEQFF
D: TRBD1; size: .; V: TRBV27; J: TRBJ1-2; DNA: TGTGCCAGCAGGGACAGGGGGCGGAATGGCTACACCTTC; CDR3: CASRDRGRNGYTF
D: .; size: .; V: TRBV6-5; J: TRBJ2-3; DNA: TGTGCCAGCAGTTACTCGAAGGGGACAGATACGCAGTATTTT; CDR3: CASSYSKGTDTQYF
D: .; size: .; V: TRBV11-3; J: TRBJ2-2; DNA: TGTGCCAGCAGCGTCAGCGGCCCCGGGGAGCTGTTTTTT; CDR3: CASSVSGPGELFF
D: .; size: .; V: TRBV30; J: TRBJ2-1; DNA: TGTGCCTGGACACATGCGCCCAGGGATGAGCAGTTCTTC; CDR3: CAWTHAPRDEQFF
D: TRBD1; size: .; V: TRBV7-9; J: TRBJ1-3; DNA: TGTGCCAGCAGCCAGGGGGATTTTCTTGGAAACACCATATATTTT; CDR3: CASSQGDFLGNTIYF
D: TRBD1; size: few; V: TRBV7-9; J: TRBJ1-6; DNA: TGTGCCAGCAGCCCCGGGACAGCTTATAATTCACCCCTCCACTTT; CDR3: CASSPGTAYNSPLHF
D: TRBD2; size: .; V: TRBV11-2; J: TRBJ2-5; DNA: TGTGCCAGCAGCCCGGGACTAGCGAACCAAGAGACCCAGTACTTC; CDR3: CASSPGLANQETQYF
D: TRBD1; size: many; V: TRBV28; J: TRBJ1-2; DNA: TGTGCCAGCAGTTTACAGGGGGCGCATACCTATGGCTACACCTTC; CDR3: CASSLQGAHTYGYTF
D: TRBD2; size: .; V: TRBV3-1/TRBV3-2; J: TRBJ2-7; DNA: TGTGCCAGCAGCCTTAGCGGGAGGGCCGCCTACGAGCAGTACTTC; CDR3: CASSLSGRAAYEQYF
D: TRBD2; size: .; V: TRBV4-3; J: TRBJ2-2; DNA: TGCGCCAGCAGCCAAGCCGTAGCGGGAGCTGACACCGGGGAGCTGTTTTTT; CDR3: CASSQAVAGADTGELFF
D: .; size: .; V: TRBV18; J: TRBJ1-5; DNA: TGTGCCAGCTCACCGGGTTCGGGTCAGCCCCAGCATTTT; CDR3: CASSPGSGQPQHF
D: .; size: .; V: TRBV27; J: TRBJ1-2; DNA: TGTGCCACCACTCGGCAGGGGCGAGCAGGTGGCTACACCTTC; CDR3: CATTRQGRAGGYTF
D: .; size: .; V: TRBV27; J: TRBJ2-7; DNA: TGTGCCAGCAGGAGGGAACCAACCACCTACGAGCAGTACTTC; CDR3: CASRREPTTYEQYF
D: TRBD1; size: .; V: TRBV7-9; J: TRBJ2-5; DNA: TGTGCCAGCAGCTTAGGACAGGGTTACGAGACCCAGTACTTC; CDR3: CASSLGQGYETQYF
D: .; size: .; V: TRBV12-3/TRBV12-4; J: TRBJ2-7; DNA: TGTGCCAGCAGCAAGGACAGTTCCTACGAGCAGTACTTC; CDR3: CASSKDSSYEQYF
D: TRBD2; size: .; V: TRBV7-9; J: TRBJ2-7; DNA: TGTGCCAGCAGCTTAGTCGGTAGCGGGGACGAGCAGTACTTC; CDR3: CASSLVGSGDEQYF
D: .; size: .; V: TRBV7-2; J: TRBJ1-1; DNA: TGTGCCAGCAGCGGTGACAGGCTGAACACTGAAGCTTTCTTT; CDR3: CASSGDRLNTEAFF
D: TRBD2; size: .; V: TRBV4-2; J: TRBJ2-3; DNA: TGTGCCAGCAGCCAAGATAGCCTACTAGCGGCTAGCACAGATACGCAGTATTTT; CDR3: CASSQDSLLAASTDTQYF
D: TRBD2; size: .; V: TRBV7-2; J: TRBJ2-1; DNA: TGTGCCAGCAGCTTAGCGGGCCCGCCAGCGGGATACTACAATGAGCAGTTCTTC; CDR3: CASSLAGPPAGYYNEQFF
D: TRBD1; size: .; V: TRBV6-5; J: TRBJ2-7; DNA: TGTGCCAGCAGTACACTTACAGGGGTTGGCGAGCAGTACTTC; CDR3: CASSTLTGVGEQYF
D: .; size: .; V: TRBV3-1/TRBV3-2; J: TRBJ1-2; DNA: TGTGCCAGCAGCCAGCGGCAGAACTATGGCTACACCTTC; CDR3: CASSQRQNYGYTF
D: .; size: .; V: TRBV7-3; J: TRBJ1-1; DNA: TGTGCCAGCAGCCGACAGGAGAACACTGAAGCTTTCTTT; CDR3: CASSRQENTEAFF
D: .; size: .; V: TRBV9; J: TRBJ2-2; DNA: TGTGCCAGCAGCGTAGAGATAGTTGGGGAGCTGTTTTTT; CDR3: CASSVEIVGELFF
D: .; size: .; V: TRBV19; J: TRBJ2-3; DNA: TGTGCCAGTAGTATTCCCACCAGTCCAGATACGCAGTATTTT; CDR3: CASSIPTSPDTQYF
D: .; size: once; V: TRBV28; J: TRBJ1-6; DNA: TGTGCCAGCAGTTTTCGAGGGAAATCACCCCTCCACTTT; CDR3: CASSFRGKSPLHF
D: TRBD1; size: .; V: TRBV23-1; J: TRBJ2-5; DNA: TGCGCCAGCAGTCCCCCGACAGGGATACAAGAGACCCAGTACTTC; CDR3: CASSPPTGIQETQYF
D: .; size: .; V: TRBV18; J: TRBJ2-3; DNA: TGTGCCAGCTCACCACCGGAGAGCGGCACAGATACGCAGTATTTT; CDR3: CASSPPESGTDTQYF
D: .; size: .; V: TRBV7-7; J: TRBJ2-2; DNA: TGTGCTAGCAGCCCTCAGGGAGGCACCGGGGAGCTGTTTTTT; CDR3: CASSPQGGTGELFF
D: .; size: .; V: TRBV2; J: TRBJ2-7; DNA: TGTGCCAGCAGGTTTAGTCCTGTCGGCGAGCAGTACTTC; CDR3: CASRFSPVGEQYF
D: TRBD2; size: .; V: TRBV28; J: TRBJ2-2; DNA: TGTGCCAGCAGTCCCGGGACTAGCGGCCTTGCCCGGGGGGAGCTGTTTTTT; CDR3: CASSPGTSGLARGELFF